The present TCR beta chain was sequenced within a study of cytomegalovirus exposure and HLA in healthy donors. Study information: Genotyping of under 500 donors showed that over 80% belonged to the Caucasian-associated ancestry cluster. General study findings and limits: A later analysis showed HLA-associated TCR beta chains outstripping equally common others in clonal expansion. A later look showed TCR association rates differing by HLA locus, highest for DRB1 and lowest for HLA-C. About 90% or about 30% of the time was how often most TCR beta V segments were productive, according to an earlier analysis.

It was with 60 Vbeta and 13 Jbeta primers that the PCR ran. Profiled with immunoSEQ multiplex PCR; TCRdb holds only in-frame clones, not every one. The repertoire holds 150,000 to 200,000 clones, with around 80% as singletons. A remark on this clone: Antigen unknown.

The source of this sequence is a woman aged 40 to 50 in good health and CMV-seropositive. Material for sequencing was PBMCs.

The CDR3 reads CASSEGPGGTYEQYF. In DNA, the CDR3 is TGTGCCAGCAGTGAAGGCCCAGGGGGCACCTACGAGCAGTACTTC. This chain connects TRBV6-1 to TRBJ2-7, with 8 bases aligning to TRBD1. The trim removed 1 base at V and 2 bases at J, leaving 4 bases unmatched. The CDR3 is 15 residues long. Germline CDR1 reads MNHNS; CDR2 reads SASEGT.